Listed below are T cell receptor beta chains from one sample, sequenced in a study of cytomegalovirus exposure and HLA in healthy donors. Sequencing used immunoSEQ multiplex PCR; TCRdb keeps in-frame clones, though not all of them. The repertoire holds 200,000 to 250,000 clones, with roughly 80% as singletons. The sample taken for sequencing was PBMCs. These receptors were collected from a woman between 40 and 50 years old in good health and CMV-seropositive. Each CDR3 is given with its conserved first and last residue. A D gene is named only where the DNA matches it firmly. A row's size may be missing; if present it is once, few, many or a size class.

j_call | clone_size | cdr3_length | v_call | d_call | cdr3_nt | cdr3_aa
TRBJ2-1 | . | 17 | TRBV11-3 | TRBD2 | TGTGCCAGCAGCTTAGGTCTAAGCGGGAGGGCCGACAATGAGCAGTTCTTC | CASSLGLSGRADNEQFF
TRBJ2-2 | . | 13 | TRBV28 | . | TGTGCCAGCAGTCTCAGGGGTTTCGGGGAGCTGTTTTTT | CASSLRGFGELFF
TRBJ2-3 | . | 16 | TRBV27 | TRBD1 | TGTGCCAGCAGTTTACTCGGCAGGGGGCGCGCAGATACGCAGTATTTT | CASSLLGRGRADTQYF
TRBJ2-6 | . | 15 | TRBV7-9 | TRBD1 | TGTGCCAGCACCCCCCAGGGGGTTGGGGCCAACGTCCTGACTTTC | CASTPQGVGANVLTF
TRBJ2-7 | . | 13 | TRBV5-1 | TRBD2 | TGCGCCAGCAGATACCAGGGAGGGTACGAGCAGTACTTC | CASRYQGGYEQYF
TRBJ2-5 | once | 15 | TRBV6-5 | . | TGTGCCAGCAGTGGAACCCGGACTGGCCAAAAGACCCAGTACTTC | CASSGTRTGQKTQYF
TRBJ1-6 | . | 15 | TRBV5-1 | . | TGCGCCAGCAGCTTGGAACAGGGTAATAATTCACCCCTCCACTTT | CASSLEQGNNSPLHF
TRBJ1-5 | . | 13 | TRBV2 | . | TGTGCCAGCAGTGAGCGGACACCCGAGCCCCAGCATTTT | CASSERTPEPQHF
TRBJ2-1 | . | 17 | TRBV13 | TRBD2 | TGTGCCAGCATCGGGACTAGCGGGAGGGGCTCCTACAATGAGCAGTTCTTC | CASIGTSGRGSYNEQFF
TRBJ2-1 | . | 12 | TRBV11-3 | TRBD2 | TGTGCCAGCAGCCCGACTAGCGGGAGCCAGTTCTTC | CASSPTSGSQFF
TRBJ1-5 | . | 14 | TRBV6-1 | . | TGTGCCAGCAGTGACTCTAGGGGTAATCAGCCCCAGCATTTT | CASSDSRGNQPQHF
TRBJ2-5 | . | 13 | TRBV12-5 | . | TGTGCTAGTGGTTTAGGGGGCCAAGAGACCCAGTACTTC | CASGLGGQETQYF
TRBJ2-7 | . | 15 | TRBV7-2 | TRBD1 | TGTGCCAGCAGCTCCCGACAGGGACCTTCCTACGAGCAGTACTTC | CASSSRQGPSYEQYF
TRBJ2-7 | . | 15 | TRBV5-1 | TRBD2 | TGCGCCAGCAGCCCGATCGTAGCGGGAGCCCACGAGCAGTACTTC | CASSPIVAGAHEQYF
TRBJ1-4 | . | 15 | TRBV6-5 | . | TGTGCCAGCAGTTACTCGAGACAGTTTAATGAAAAACTGTTTTTT | CASSYSRQFNEKLFF
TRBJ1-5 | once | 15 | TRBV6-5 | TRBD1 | TGTGCCAGCAGTCGGGACAGGGGAGACAATCAGCCCCAGCATTTT | CASSRDRGDNQPQHF
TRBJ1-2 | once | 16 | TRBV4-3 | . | TGCGCCAGCAGCCAAGAGGGTGGGGGCTCAATCTATGGCTACACCTTC | CASSQEGGGSIYGYTF
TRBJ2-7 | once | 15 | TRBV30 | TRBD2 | TGTGCCTGGAGTTCGGGTGTAAGAGCGGGGCCCGAGCAGTACTTC | CAWSSGVRAGPEQYF